This T cell receptor beta chain is drawn from a study of T cell repertoires in cytomegalovirus infection. TCRdb re-called the reads through MiXCR, storing one row per CDR3 protein. Of under 600,000 distinct CDR3 sequences listed, about 15% are singletons. A word on this clonotype: Its antigen is unknown. This clone may be a read error of a much larger clone one base away.

Study-level results: Carriers of CMV plus the relevant HLA were identified by cumulative public TCR beta family frequency.

CDR3 length: 15 residues. Per germline, CDR1 MNHGY and CDR2 SAAAGT. The origin of this receptor is a human donor in good health (CMV status not recorded). Some clones in this sample may be carry-over from other donors' samples. Sample: CD8+ T cells from PBMCs. This chain connects TRBV6-8 to TRBJ1-3, with 7 bases identical to TRBD1. CDR3: CASSGQSFSGNNIYF. CDR3 bases: TGTGCCAGCTCGGGACAGTCGTTCTCTGGAAACAACATATATTTT.